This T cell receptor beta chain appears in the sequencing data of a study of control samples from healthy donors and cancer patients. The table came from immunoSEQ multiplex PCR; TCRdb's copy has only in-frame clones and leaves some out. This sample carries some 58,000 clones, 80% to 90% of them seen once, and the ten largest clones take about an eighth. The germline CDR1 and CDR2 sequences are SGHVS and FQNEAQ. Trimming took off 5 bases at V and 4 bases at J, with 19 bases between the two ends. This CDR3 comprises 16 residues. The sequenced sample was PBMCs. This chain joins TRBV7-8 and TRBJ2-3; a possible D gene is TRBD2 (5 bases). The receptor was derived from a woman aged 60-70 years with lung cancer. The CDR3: CASSRKSGKASDTQYF. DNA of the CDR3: TGTGCCAGCAGCCGGAAATCCGGGAAGGCATCAGATACGCAGTATTTT. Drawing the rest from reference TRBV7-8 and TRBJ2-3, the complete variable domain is GAGVSQSPRYKVAKRGQDVALRCDPISGHVSLFWYQQALGQGPEFLTYFQNEAQLDKSGLPSDRFFAERPEGSVSTLKIQRTQQEDSAVYLCASSRKSGKASDTQYFGPGTRLTVL.